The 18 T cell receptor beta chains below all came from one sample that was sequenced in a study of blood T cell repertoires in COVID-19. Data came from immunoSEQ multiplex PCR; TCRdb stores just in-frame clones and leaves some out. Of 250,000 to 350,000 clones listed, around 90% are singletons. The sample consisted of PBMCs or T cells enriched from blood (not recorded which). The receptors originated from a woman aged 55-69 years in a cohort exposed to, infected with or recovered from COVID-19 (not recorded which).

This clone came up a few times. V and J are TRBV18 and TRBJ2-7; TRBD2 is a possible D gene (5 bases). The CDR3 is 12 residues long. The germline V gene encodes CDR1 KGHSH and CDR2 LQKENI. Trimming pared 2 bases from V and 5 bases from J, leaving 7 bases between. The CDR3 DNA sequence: TGTGCCAGCTCACCAGGGAGCGACGAGCAGTACTTC. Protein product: CASSPGSDEQYF.

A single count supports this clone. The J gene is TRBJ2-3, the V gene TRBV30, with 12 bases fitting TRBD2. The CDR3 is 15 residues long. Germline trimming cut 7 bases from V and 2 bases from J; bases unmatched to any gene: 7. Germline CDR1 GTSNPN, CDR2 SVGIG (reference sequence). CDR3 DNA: TGTGCCTACGGACTAGCGGGATCCTCCACAGATACGCAGTATTTT. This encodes CAYGLAGSSTDTQYF.

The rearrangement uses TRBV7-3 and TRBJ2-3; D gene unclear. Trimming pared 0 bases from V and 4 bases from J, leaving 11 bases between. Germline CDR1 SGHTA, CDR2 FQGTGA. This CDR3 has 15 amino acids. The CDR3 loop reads CASSLTKTRADTQYF. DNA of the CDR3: TGTGCCAGCAGCTTAACCAAGACTCGGGCAGATACGCAGTATTTT.

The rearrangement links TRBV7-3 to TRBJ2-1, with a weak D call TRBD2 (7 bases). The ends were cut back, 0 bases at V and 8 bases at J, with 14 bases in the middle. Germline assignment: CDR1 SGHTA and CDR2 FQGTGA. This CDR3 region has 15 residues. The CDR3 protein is CASSLTGQGRDEQFF. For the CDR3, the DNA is TGTGCCAGCAGCTTAACGGGCCAGGGGAGGGATGAGCAGTTCTTC.

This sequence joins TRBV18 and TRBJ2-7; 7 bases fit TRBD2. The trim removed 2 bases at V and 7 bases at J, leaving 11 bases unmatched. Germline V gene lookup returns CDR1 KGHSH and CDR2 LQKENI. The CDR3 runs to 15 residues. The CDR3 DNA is TGTGCCAGCTCACCAATAGCGGGCGAGGTCCGTGAGCAGTACTTC. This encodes CASSPIAGEVREQYF.

The CDR3 region has the DNA TGTGCCAGCACCCGTAGCGGGAGAGGCAATGAGCAGTTCTTC. This encodes CASTRSGRGNEQFF. The genes are TRBV6-5 and TRBJ2-1; 9 nucleotides agree with TRBD2. CDR1 and CDR2 (germline): MNHEY, SVGAGI. V shed 7 bases and J 6 bases; nucleotides not matched to a gene: 7. The CDR3 has 14 residues.

This chain's CDR3 is CASSRGTSGRSETQYF. The CDR3 bases are TGTGCCAGCAGCCGAGGGACTAGCGGGAGGTCGGAGACCCAGTACTTC. The chain joins TRBV3-1 (or the pseudogene TRBV3-2) to TRBJ2-5, with 15 bases fitting TRBD2. Germline V CDR1 and CDR2: LGHDT, YNNKEL (reference sequence). V shed 4 bases, J shed 5 bases, and the junction held 5 bases outside the gene matches. This CDR3 has 16 residues.

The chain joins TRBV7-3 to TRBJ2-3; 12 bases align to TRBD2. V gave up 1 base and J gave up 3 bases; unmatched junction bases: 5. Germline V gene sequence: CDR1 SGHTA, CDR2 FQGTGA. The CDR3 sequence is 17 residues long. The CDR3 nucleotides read TGTGCCAGCAGCTTAAACCCCGGACTAGCGGGGACAGATACGCAGTATTTT. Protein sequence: CASSLNPGLAGTDTQYF.

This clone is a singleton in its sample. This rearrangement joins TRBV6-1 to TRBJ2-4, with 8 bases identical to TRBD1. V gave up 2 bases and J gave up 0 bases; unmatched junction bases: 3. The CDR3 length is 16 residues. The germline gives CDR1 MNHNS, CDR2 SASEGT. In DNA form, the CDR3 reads TGTGCCAGCAGTGAACGGACAGGGTTAGCCAAAAACATTCAGTACTTC. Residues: CASSERTGLAKNIQYF.

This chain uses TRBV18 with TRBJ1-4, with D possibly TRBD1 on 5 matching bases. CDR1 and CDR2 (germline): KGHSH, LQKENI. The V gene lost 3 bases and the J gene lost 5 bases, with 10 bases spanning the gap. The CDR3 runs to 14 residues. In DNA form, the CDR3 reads TGTGCCAGCTCACCCCCAGGACAAAATGAAAAACTGTTTTTT. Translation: CASSPPGQNEKLFF.

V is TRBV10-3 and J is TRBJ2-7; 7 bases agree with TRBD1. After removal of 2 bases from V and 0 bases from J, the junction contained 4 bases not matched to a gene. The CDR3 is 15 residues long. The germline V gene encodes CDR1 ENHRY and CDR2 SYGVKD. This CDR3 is CAISEPTGTSYEQYF. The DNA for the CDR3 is TGTGCCATCAGTGAGCCGACAGGGACCTCCTACGAGCAGTACTTC.

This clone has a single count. In nucleotides, the CDR3 is TGTGCCAGCCTTAGCAGGGGCGAGGATGAAAAACTGTTTTTT. This sequence encodes CASLSRGEDEKLFF. The chain employs TRBV19 and TRBJ1-4; D perhaps matches TRBD1 (6 bases). Trimming took off 9 bases at V and 6 bases at J, with 17 bases between the two ends. This CDR3 has 14 amino acids. In germline, CDR1 is LNHDA, CDR2 SQIVND (reference sequence).

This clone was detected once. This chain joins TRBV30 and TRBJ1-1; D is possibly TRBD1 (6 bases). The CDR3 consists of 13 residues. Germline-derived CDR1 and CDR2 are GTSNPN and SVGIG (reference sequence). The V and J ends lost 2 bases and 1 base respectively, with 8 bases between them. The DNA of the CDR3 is TGTGCCTGGAGTTTGACAGGGAACACTGAAGCTTTCTTT. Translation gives CAWSLTGNTEAFF. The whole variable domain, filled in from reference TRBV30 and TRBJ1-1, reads SQTIHQWPATLVQPVGSPLSLECTVEGTSNPNLYWYRQAAGRGLQLLFYSVGIGQISSEVPQNLSASRPQDRQFILSSKKLLLSDSGFYLCAWSLTGNTEAFFGQGTRLTVV.

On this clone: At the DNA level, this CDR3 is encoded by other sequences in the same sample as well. The CDR3: CASSYRGSYEQYF. CDR3 in DNA: TGTGCCAGCAGCTACAGGGGGTCCTACGAGCAGTACTTC. This chain connects TRBV27 to TRBJ2-7, with TRBD1 matching over 8 bases. J was trimmed by 1 base and V by 6 bases; bases with no gene match: 2. CDR1 is MNHEY, CDR2 SMNVEV, per germline (reference sequence). The CDR3 runs 13 residues.

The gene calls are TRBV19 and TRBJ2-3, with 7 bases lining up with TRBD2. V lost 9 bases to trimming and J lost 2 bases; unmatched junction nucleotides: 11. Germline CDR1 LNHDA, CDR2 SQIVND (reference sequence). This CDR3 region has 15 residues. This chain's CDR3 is CASGGAGPFTDTQYF. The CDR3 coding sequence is TGTGCCAGCGGGGGAGCGGGGCCCTTCACAGATACGCAGTATTTT.

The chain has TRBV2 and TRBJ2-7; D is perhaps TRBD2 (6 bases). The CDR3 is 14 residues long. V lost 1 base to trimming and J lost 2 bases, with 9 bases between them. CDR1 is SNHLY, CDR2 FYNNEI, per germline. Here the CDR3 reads CASSEGGETYEQYF. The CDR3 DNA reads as TGTGCCAGCAGTGAAGGGGGGGAGACCTACGAGCAGTACTTC.

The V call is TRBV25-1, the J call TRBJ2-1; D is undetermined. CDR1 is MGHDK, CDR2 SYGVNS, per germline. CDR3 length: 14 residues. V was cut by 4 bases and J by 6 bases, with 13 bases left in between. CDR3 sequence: CASSVSSVGNEQFF. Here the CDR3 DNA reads TGTGCCAGCAGTGTTTCAAGCGTGGGCAATGAGCAGTTCTTC.

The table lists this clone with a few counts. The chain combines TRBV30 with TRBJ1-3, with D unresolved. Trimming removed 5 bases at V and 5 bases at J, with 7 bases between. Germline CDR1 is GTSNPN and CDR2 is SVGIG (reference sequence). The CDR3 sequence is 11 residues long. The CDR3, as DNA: TGTGCCTGGGCTGACAGAAACACCATATATTTT. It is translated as CAWADRNTIYF.